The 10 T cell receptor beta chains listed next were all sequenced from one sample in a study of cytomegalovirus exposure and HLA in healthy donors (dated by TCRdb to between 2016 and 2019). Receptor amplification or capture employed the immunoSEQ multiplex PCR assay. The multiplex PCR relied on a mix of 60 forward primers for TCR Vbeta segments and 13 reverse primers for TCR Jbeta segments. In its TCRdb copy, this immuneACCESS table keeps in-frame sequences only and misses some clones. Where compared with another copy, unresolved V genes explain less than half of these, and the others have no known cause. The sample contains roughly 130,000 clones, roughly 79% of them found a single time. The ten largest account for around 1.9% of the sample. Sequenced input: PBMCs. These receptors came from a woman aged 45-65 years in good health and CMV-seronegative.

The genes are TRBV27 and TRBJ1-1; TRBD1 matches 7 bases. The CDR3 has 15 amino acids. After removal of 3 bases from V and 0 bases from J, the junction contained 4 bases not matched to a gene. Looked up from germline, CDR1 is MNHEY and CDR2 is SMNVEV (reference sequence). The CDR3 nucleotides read TGTGCCAGCAGTTTTTCCGGGACAGTGAACACTGAAGCTTTCTTT. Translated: CASSFSGTVNTEAFF.

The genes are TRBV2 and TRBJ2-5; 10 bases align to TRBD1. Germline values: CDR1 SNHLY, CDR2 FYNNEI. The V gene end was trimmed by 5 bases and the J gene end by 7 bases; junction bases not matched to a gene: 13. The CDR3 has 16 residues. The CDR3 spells CASSFSRDRGDVTQYF. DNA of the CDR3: TGTGCCAGCAGTTTCAGCCGGGACAGGGGCGACGTGACCCAGTACTTC.

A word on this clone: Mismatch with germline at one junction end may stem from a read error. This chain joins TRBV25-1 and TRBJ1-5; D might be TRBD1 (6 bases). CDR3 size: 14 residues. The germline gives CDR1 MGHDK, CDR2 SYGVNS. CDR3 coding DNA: TGTGCCAGCAGTGATTCAGGGGCGGTTCAGCCCCAGAATTTT. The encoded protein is CASSDSGAVQPQNF.

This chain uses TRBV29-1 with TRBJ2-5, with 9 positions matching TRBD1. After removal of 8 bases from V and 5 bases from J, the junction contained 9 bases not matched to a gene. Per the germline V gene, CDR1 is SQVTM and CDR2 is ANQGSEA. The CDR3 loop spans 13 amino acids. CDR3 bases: TGCAGCACATGGACAGGGGCAGGGGAGACCCAGTACTTC. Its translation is CSTWTGAGETQYF.

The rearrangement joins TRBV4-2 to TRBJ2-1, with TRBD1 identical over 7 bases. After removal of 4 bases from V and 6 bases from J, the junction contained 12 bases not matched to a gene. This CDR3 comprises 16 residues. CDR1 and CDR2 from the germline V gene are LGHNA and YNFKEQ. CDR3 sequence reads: CASSLKEQGSVNEQFF. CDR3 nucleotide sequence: TGTGCCAGCAGCCTTAAGGAACAGGGGTCAGTCAATGAGCAGTTCTTC.

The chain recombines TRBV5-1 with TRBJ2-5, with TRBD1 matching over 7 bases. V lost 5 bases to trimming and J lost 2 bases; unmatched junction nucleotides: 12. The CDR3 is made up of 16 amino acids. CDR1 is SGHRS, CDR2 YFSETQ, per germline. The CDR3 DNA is TGCGCCAGCAGGTTTCGACAGGGCCGAAGTCAAGAGACCCAGTACTTC. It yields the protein CASRFRQGRSQETQYF.

The CDR3 sequence is CASSQDRHNYGYTF. The CDR3 coding sequence is TGCGCCAGCAGCCAAGACAGGCATAACTATGGCTACACCTTC. The V gene is TRBV4-3, the J gene TRBJ1-2; D remains unclear. This CDR3 region has 14 residues. Trimming removed 0 bases from V and 1 base from J, with 6 bases in between. From germline, CDR1 is LGHNA and CDR2 YSLEER.

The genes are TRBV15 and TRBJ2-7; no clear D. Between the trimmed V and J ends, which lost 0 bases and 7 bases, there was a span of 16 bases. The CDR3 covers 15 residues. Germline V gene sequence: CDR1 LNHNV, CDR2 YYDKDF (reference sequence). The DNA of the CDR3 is TGTGCCACCAGCAGAGATATCGGAACTCCCCGGGAGCAGTACGTC. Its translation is CATSRDIGTPREQYV.

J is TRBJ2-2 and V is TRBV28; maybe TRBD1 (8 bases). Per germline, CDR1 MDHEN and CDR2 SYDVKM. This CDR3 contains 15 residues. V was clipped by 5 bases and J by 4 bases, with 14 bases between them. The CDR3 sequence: CASSEDREGTGELFF. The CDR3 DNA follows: TGTGCCAGCAGTGAGGACAGGGAGGGCACCGGGGAGCTGTTTTTT. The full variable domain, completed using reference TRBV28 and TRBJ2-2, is DVKVTQSSRYLVKRTGEKVFLECVQDMDHENMFWYRQDPGLGLRLIYFSYDVKMKEKGDIPEGYSVSREKKERFSLILESASTNQTSMYLCASSEDREGTGELFFGEGSRLTVL.

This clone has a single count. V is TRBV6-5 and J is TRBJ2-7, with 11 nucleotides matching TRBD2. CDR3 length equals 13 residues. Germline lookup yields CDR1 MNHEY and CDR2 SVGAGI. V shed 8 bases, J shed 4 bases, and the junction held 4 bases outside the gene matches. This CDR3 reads CASSASGRYEQYV. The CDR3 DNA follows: TGTGCCAGCTCGGCTAGCGGGAGGTACGAGCAGTACGTC.